Listed below are T cell receptor beta chains from one sample, sequenced in a study of T-cell memory formation after mild COVID-19. TCRdb re-called the 5' RACE reads through MiXCR, storing one row per CDR3 protein. The sample lists 450,000 to 650,000 distinct CDR3 sequences; 15% to 20% were seen once. Sequences were obtained from PBMCs or a T cell subset sorted from them (not recorded which). These receptors all come from an adult woman who had mild COVID-19 (a few samples of this study predate the infection). Cell type and time point are not known. Both conserved end residues are part of each CDR3. D genes are given only for firm matches. Expanded clones are given a class, and other clones once, few, many or no size at all.

D gene	V gene	clone size	J gene	CDR3 DNA	CDR3 protein
.	TRBV5-6	few	TRBJ2-2	TGTGCCAGCAGCCGTAGCGGATGGGGCGGGGAGCTGTTTTTT	CASSRSGWGGELFF
.	TRBV18	many	TRBJ1-5	TGTGCCAGCTCACCCTCGGGGCCTAGCAATCAGCCCCAGCATTTT	CASSPSGPSNQPQHF
TRBD2	TRBV5-1	once	TRBJ2-7	TGCGCCAGCAGCCGGACTAGCGGTCTCTCCTACGAGCAGTACTTC	CASSRTSGLSYEQYF
TRBD1	TRBV5-1	once	TRBJ2-3	TGCGCCAGCAGCACGGCCCCGGGACAGTCTAGGACAGATACGCAGTATTTT	CASSTAPGQSRTDTQYF
.	TRBV24-1	.	TRBJ2-1	TGTGCCACCAGTCCTCATTCGGACTACAATGAGCAGTTCTTC	CATSPHSDYNEQFF
.	TRBV30	few	TRBJ1-3	TGTGCCTGGAGTGTTCAACCCACGAACAGGGCTTTCTCTGGAAACACCATATATTTT	CAWSVQPTNRAFSGNTIYF
.	TRBV6-1	few	TRBJ2-7	TGTGCCGTAAACCGGGACACTAGCTCCTACGAGCAGTACTTC	CAVNRDTSSYEQYF
TRBD2	TRBV7-2	few	TRBJ2-2	TGTGCCAGCAGCAACTTAGGGAAGGTTCTAGCGGGAGGGAACACCGGGGAGCTGTTTTTT	CASSNLGKVLAGGNTGELFF
.	TRBV12-3/TRBV12-4	few	TRBJ1-2	TGTGCCAGTACTGCAGGACAGATCTATGGCTACACCTTC	CASTAGQIYGYTF
TRBD2	TRBV5-6	few	TRBJ2-7	TGTGCCAGCAGCCCCCGCGGACTAGCGGGAGCCCACGAGCAGTACTTC	CASSPRGLAGAHEQYF
TRBD1	TRBV5-1	many	TRBJ2-7	TGCGCCAGCAGCTCCGGGACAGGGGATTACGAGCAGTACTTC	CASSSGTGDYEQYF
TRBD2	TRBV3-1	.	TRBJ2-3	TGTGCCAGCAGCCAAGAGTCGGGGGGAGGTACGCAGTATTTT	CASSQESGGGTQYF
.	TRBV4-2	few	TRBJ2-5	TGTGCCAGCAGCCAAGATGGTTTCGTAGAGACCCAGTACTTC	CASSQDGFVETQYF
TRBD1	TRBV29-1	.	TRBJ2-5	TGCAGCGTTGGACAGGGCCGGGAGACCCAGTACTTC	CSVGQGRETQYF
.	TRBV20-1	.	TRBJ2-7	TGCAGTGCTAGGGTCTTTGAATCCTACGAGCAGTACTTC	CSARVFESYEQYF
.	TRBV27	.	TRBJ1-5	TGTGCCAGCAGTTTATCGTACCTTTGGCGGGGCAATCAGCCCCAGCATTTT	CASSLSYLWRGNQPQHF
.	TRBV7-9	.	TRBJ1-4	TGTGCCAGCAGCCTATCTTCTGACAGGAATGAAAAACTGTTTTTT	CASSLSSDRNEKLFF
.	TRBV21-1	.	TRBJ1-2	TGTGCCAGCAGCAAAGGGACAGGGCAGTACTATGGCTACACCTTC	CASSKGTGQYYGYTF
TRBD2	TRBV19	few	TRBJ2-3	TGTGCCAGTAGCCCACCACTAGCGTCCCCGTATTTT	CASSPPLASPYF
.	TRBV29-1	.	TRBJ1-1	TGCAGCGTTGAAGAAGTGGCGAGGATGAACACTGAAGCTTTCTTT	CSVEEVARMNTEAFF
.	TRBV2	few	TRBJ1-2	TGTGCCAGCAGTGAAGCCGGAGGCTACACCTTC	CASSEAGGYTF
.	TRBV20-1	few	TRBJ1-1	TGCAGTGCTAGAGATCCGGAACCAGGGGACACTGAAGCTTTCTTT	CSARDPEPGDTEAFF